This entry features one T cell receptor (beta chain) sequence. Profiled with immunoSEQ multiplex PCR; TCRdb holds only in-frame clones, not every one. The sample consists of 120,000 or so clones, 55% to 70% of them appearing once. The sample is drawn from a study of blood T cell repertoires in COVID-19. Across the study: Collection of acute and convalescent COVID-19 samples took place in the United States, Italy and Spain.

Sequencing input: peripheral blood. This TCR was sampled from a woman between 65 and 79 years old with acute or convalescent COVID-19.

CDR3 in amino acids: CASSTGNGNTIYF. CDR3 coding DNA: TGTGCCAGCAGTACAGGGAATGGAAACACCATATATTTT. V gene TRBV27 combines with J gene TRBJ1-3; D perhaps matches TRBD1 (6 bases). Trimming left V 5 bases short and J 3 bases short, with 8 bases between. In germline, CDR1 is MNHEY, CDR2 SMNVEV (reference sequence). CDR3 length: 13 residues.